The present TCR beta chain was sequenced within a study of blood T cell repertoires in COVID-19. The count of this clone is one. V was pared by 5 bases and J by 9 bases, with 14 bases between. CDR1 MNHEY and CDR2 SVGEGT come from the germline V gene. The CDR3 covers 13 residues. Method: immunoSEQ multiplex PCR; TCRdb's copy keeps in-frame clones and lacks some. This sample has 85,000 to 130,000 clones, with around 78% found just once. The receptor was derived from an elderly man with COVID-19, enrolled during active disease. The chain recombines TRBV6-2 or TRBV6-3 with TRBJ2-1, with D perhaps TRBD2 (5 bases). The specimen was peripheral blood. DNA of the CDR3: TGTGCCAGCAGTCTGGCGGGCAGGACTGAGCAGTTCTTC. Translation: CASSLAGRTEQFF.